The rows below give T cell receptor beta chains drawn from one sample of a study of T cells after yellow fever vaccination. TCRdb passed the 5' RACE reads through MiXCR, listing each CDR3 protein once. The data contain tens of thousands of distinct CDR3 sequences, roughly 5.6% of them seen just once; the ten biggest clones take up around 20%. The sequencing used PBMCs, either bulk or a sorted T-cell subset (CD4+, CD8+, memory, or dextramer-sorted; not recorded which), collected 35 to 50 days after the first yellow fever vaccination. The receptors derive from a man aged 18 to 30 who received the YFV17D yellow fever vaccine. The CDR3 runs from the conserved cysteine through the conserved F or W. Each record gives: J gene, clone size, D gene, V gene, CDR3 DNA, CDR3 protein. The D gene is left open where the match is weak. Size is stated for part of the rows, as once, few or many counts, or as a class when the clone is expanded.

j_gene: TRBJ1-6; abundance: many; d_gene: -; v_gene: TRBV6-2/TRBV6-3; CDR3nt: TGTGCCAGCAGTTACCGGGATTCACCCCTCCACTTT; CDR3aa: CASSYRDSPLHF
j_gene: TRBJ2-2; abundance: many; d_gene: -; v_gene: TRBV5-1; CDR3nt: TGCGCCAGCAGCTTTAACACCGGGGAGCTGTTTTTT; CDR3aa: CASSFNTGELFF
j_gene: TRBJ1-2; abundance: many; d_gene: -; v_gene: TRBV6-6; CDR3nt: TGTGCCAGCAGCGCCGTCCAGGGCCATGGCTACACCTTC; CDR3aa: CASSAVQGHGYTF
j_gene: TRBJ2-7; abundance: many; d_gene: -; v_gene: TRBV6-5; CDR3nt: TGTGCCAGCAGTTCCCCCTACGAGCAGTACTTC; CDR3aa: CASSSPYEQYF
j_gene: TRBJ2-7; abundance: -; d_gene: TRBD1; v_gene: TRBV7-9; CDR3nt: TGTGCCAGCAGCCCACAGGGGGGAACCGAGCAGTACTTT; CDR3aa: CASSPQGGTEQYF
j_gene: TRBJ1-3; abundance: many; d_gene: -; v_gene: TRBV5-4; CDR3nt: TGTGCCAGCAGCTTGGCCCAGGGCAACACCATATATTTT; CDR3aa: CASSLAQGNTIYF
j_gene: TRBJ2-3; abundance: many; d_gene: -; v_gene: TRBV11-2; CDR3nt: TGTGCCAGCAGCTTAGCAGGGGCGGGAAGCACAGATACGCAGTATTTT; CDR3aa: CASSLAGAGSTDTQYF
j_gene: TRBJ1-2; abundance: many; d_gene: -; v_gene: TRBV28; CDR3nt: TGTGCCAGCAGTACCCTGACGGAAATTAACTATGGCTACACCTTC; CDR3aa: CASSTLTEINYGYTF
j_gene: TRBJ2-1; abundance: many; d_gene: -; v_gene: TRBV15; CDR3nt: TGTGCCACCAGCAGGGAAGCTTTCAGGGCGAACCCCTCCTACAATGAGCAGTTCTTC; CDR3aa: CATSREAFRANPSYNEQFF
j_gene: TRBJ2-3; abundance: many; d_gene: -; v_gene: TRBV5-4; CDR3nt: TGTGCCAGCAGCCAGGGACGGTCGGAGGCAGATACGCAGTATTTT; CDR3aa: CASSQGRSEADTQYF
j_gene: TRBJ2-1; abundance: many; d_gene: TRBD1; v_gene: TRBV27; CDR3nt: TGTGCCAGCAGTCCACGGACAGGGGGCTGGAATGAGCAGTTCTTC; CDR3aa: CASSPRTGGWNEQFF
j_gene: TRBJ1-6; abundance: many; d_gene: TRBD1; v_gene: TRBV7-2; CDR3nt: TGTGCCAGCAGCTTTCCCGGCAGGGGGTTCAATTCACCCCTCCACTTT; CDR3aa: CASSFPGRGFNSPLHF
j_gene: TRBJ2-3; abundance: many; d_gene: TRBD2; v_gene: TRBV5-1; CDR3nt: TGCGCCAGCAGCTCTAGCGGTAGCACAGATACGCAGTATTTT; CDR3aa: CASSSSGSTDTQYF
j_gene: TRBJ1-2; abundance: many; d_gene: -; v_gene: TRBV3-1; CDR3nt: TGTGCCAGCAGTCAGCAGGGAAGCTATGGCTACACCTTC; CDR3aa: CASSQQGSYGYTF
j_gene: TRBJ1-2; abundance: many; d_gene: TRBD1; v_gene: TRBV24-1; CDR3nt: TGTGCCACCAGTGATGGCGGGACAGGGGGTACTAACTATGGCTACACCTTC; CDR3aa: CATSDGGTGGTNYGYTF
j_gene: TRBJ2-7; abundance: large; d_gene: TRBD1; v_gene: TRBV7-9; CDR3nt: TGTGCCAGCAGCGCACTCGACAGGGACACCTACGAGCAGTACTTC; CDR3aa: CASSALDRDTYEQYF
j_gene: TRBJ2-3; abundance: many; d_gene: -; v_gene: TRBV19; CDR3nt: TGTGCCCCTACGGGGGGCAACACAGATACGCAGTATTTT; CDR3aa: CAPTGGNTDTQYF
j_gene: TRBJ1-1; abundance: many; d_gene: -; v_gene: TRBV7-2; CDR3nt: TGTGCCAGCAGCTCCCAGTTAGTTGAAGCTTTCTTT; CDR3aa: CASSSQLVEAFF
j_gene: TRBJ2-3; abundance: many; d_gene: -; v_gene: TRBV7-2; CDR3nt: TGTGCCAGCAGCTTTGAAACTAGCGATACGCAGTATTTT; CDR3aa: CASSFETSDTQYF
j_gene: TRBJ1-5; abundance: many; d_gene: TRBD1; v_gene: TRBV4-2; CDR3nt: TGTGCCAGCAGCCAACAGGGGGCAGGGAATCAGCCCCAGCATTTT; CDR3aa: CASSQQGAGNQPQHF
j_gene: TRBJ2-4; abundance: medium-sized; d_gene: TRBD2; v_gene: TRBV4-3; CDR3nt: TGCGCCAGCAGCCCCGGGGGGGCCAAAAACATTCAGTACTTC; CDR3aa: CASSPGGAKNIQYF
j_gene: TRBJ2-5; abundance: many; d_gene: TRBD2; v_gene: TRBV7-9; CDR3nt: TGTGCCAGCAGCTTAATCAGCGGGGGGCCCTGGGGAGAGACCCAGTACTTC; CDR3aa: CASSLISGGPWGETQYF